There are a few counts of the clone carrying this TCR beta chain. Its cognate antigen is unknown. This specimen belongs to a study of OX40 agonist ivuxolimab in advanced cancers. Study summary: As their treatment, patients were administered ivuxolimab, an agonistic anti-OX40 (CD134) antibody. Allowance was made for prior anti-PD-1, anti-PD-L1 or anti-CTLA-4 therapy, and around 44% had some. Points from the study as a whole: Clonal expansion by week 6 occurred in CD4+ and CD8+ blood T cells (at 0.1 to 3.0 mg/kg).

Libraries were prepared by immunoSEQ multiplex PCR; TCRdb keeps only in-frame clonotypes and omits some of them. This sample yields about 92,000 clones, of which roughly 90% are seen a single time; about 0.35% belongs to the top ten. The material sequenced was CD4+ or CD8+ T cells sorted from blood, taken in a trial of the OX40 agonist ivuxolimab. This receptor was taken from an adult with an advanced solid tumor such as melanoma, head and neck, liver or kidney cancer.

CDR3 in amino acids: CASSGKQETQYF. The CDR3 DNA is TGTGCCAGTTCCGGAAAGCAAGAGACCCAGTACTTC. V gene TRBV6-5 combines with J gene TRBJ2-5; D remains unclear. The V end was cut by 9 bases, the J end by 2 bases, with 10 bases between. CDR1 and CDR2 (germline): MNHEY, SVGAGI. The CDR3 is 12 residues long.